This T cell receptor (beta chain) comes out of a study of post-analysis software for immune sequencing data. Study information: Clinical courses comprised relapsing-remitting, secondary progressive and progressive-relapsing multiple sclerosis.

Unique molecular identifiers had been added to the TCR beta cDNA libraries. Out of 1 to 10 million T cells, 470,000 or so cDNA molecules were generated. MiXCR was run by TCRdb on the PCR reads, yielding one entry per CDR3 protein. The sample consists of about 430,000 distinct CDR3 sequences, about 39% of them appearing once. In this sample, this clonotype turned up a few times. Its matching antigen is unknown. Broader study findings: When compared against controls, multiple sclerosis patients showed significantly lower normalized Chao1 diversity. In patients, about 5 TRBV segments were more frequent than in controls, with TRBV5-6, TRBV5-1 and TRBV20-1 among them. F-measure co-clustering was strong for batch-matched samples.

Germline values: CDR1 MDHEN, CDR2 SYDVKM. The CDR3 sequence is 17 residues long. V shed 6 bases and J 0 bases; nucleotides not matched to a gene: 11. Sequencing used blood. The receptor was isolated from a girl aged 2 to 10 with multiple sclerosis. The rearrangement links TRBV28 to TRBJ2-1, with 7 bases lining up with TRBD2. The CDR3 protein is CASRGLGRPSSYNEQFF. In nucleotides, the CDR3 is TGTGCCAGCAGAGGACTAGGCAGACCCAGCTCCTACAATGAGCAGTTCTTC.